These 8 T cell receptor beta chains were all obtained from the same sample, sequenced in a study of cytomegalovirus exposure and HLA in healthy donors. In the PCR, 60 Vbeta and 13 Jbeta primers were used. Sequencing used immunoSEQ multiplex PCR; TCRdb keeps in-frame clones, though not all of them. This sample yields some 170,000 clones, of which around four fifths are seen a single time; 1.5% to 2% belongs to the top ten. Sequenced material: PBMCs. Receptors were obtained from a woman between 18 and 29 years old in good health and CMV-seronegative.

The chain is built from TRBV5-1 and TRBJ2-2; D call uncertain. From germline, CDR1 is SGHRS and CDR2 YFSETQ. V gave up 0 bases and J gave up 5 bases, with 11 bases separating them. The CDR3 loop spans 15 amino acids. The CDR3 region has the DNA TGCGCCAGCAGCTTGGATTCTAGTGGAACCGGGGAGCTGTTTTTT. This codes for CASSLDSSGTGELFF.

This clone has a handful of counts. The rearrangement links TRBV27 to TRBJ2-1; 11 positions match TRBD2. Germline CDR1 MNHEY, CDR2 SMNVEV (reference sequence). The CDR3 is made up of 17 amino acids. Losses at the gene ends were 6 bases for V and 9 bases for J; bases not matched to a gene: 16. The CDR3 nucleotides read TGTGCCAGCAGCTCCGGACTAGCGGGCCACTCTCGCCGTGAGCAGTTCTTC. Amino acid sequence: CASSSGLAGHSRREQFF.

The V call is TRBV29-1, the J call TRBJ2-7; D not resolved. CDR1 and CDR2 from the germline V gene are SQVTM and ANQGSEA. V shed 7 bases and J shed 0 bases, with 10 bases lying between them. This CDR3 contains 12 residues. The CDR3 sequence is CSASKSSYEQYF. The CDR3 region has the DNA TGCAGCGCCTCCAAGAGCTCCTACGAGCAGTACTTC.

The chain is built from TRBV5-1 and TRBJ1-1, with no clear D. Germline CDR1 and CDR2: SGHRS and YFSETQ. This CDR3 contains 17 residues. With 3 bases removed from V and 1 base from J, the gap between germline ends came to 19 bases. The CDR3 DNA follows: TGCGCCAGCAGCTCGGAGCCTCGGAGCACAAGGAACACTGAAGCTTTCTTT. Protein: CASSSEPRSTRNTEAFF.

The chain uses TRBV18 and TRBJ2-7; the match to TRBD1 covers 8 bases. The CDR3 loop spans 15 amino acids. Germline CDR1 is KGHSH and CDR2 is LQKENI. After removal of 4 bases from V and 3 bases from J, the junction contained 8 bases not matched to a gene. CDR3 nucleotides: TGTGCCAGCTCACTAGGACAGGGCCAAGGCTACGAGCAGTACTTC. Translated, it gives CASSLGQGQGYEQYF.

This chain links TRBV9 with TRBJ2-1, with 9 bases that match TRBD1. With 4 bases clipped from V and 0 bases from J, the junction kept 14 bases outside the gene matches. The germline CDR1 and CDR2 sequences are SGDLS and YYNGEE. The CDR3 contains 19 residues. The CDR3 loop reads CASSPHRDRVWGSYNEQFF. DNA of the CDR3: TGTGCCAGCAGCCCTCACCGGGACAGGGTTTGGGGCTCCTACAATGAGCAGTTCTTC.

V and J are TRBV6-9 and TRBJ2-3, with D possibly being TRBD1 (5 bases). The V and J ends lost 6 bases and 0 bases respectively, with 22 bases between them. Per the germline V gene, CDR1 is MNHGY and CDR2 is SVAAGI. The CDR3 is 18 amino acids. The CDR3 reads CASRETCKLGVSTDTQYF. The CDR3 bases are TGTGCCAGCAGGGAAACCTGTAAGCTAGGGGTTAGCACAGATACGCAGTATTTT.

The V gene is TRBV11-2, the J gene TRBJ2-1, with TRBD2 identical over 9 bases. Germline CDR1 SGHAT, CDR2 FQNNGV. V lost 5 bases, J lost 6 bases, and 11 bases stayed unmatched. The CDR3 has 16 residues. This CDR3 reads CASSGVGLAEFNEQFF. The DNA for the CDR3 is TGTGCCAGCAGCGGCGTGGGACTAGCTGAATTCAATGAGCAGTTCTTC.